This T cell receptor (beta chain) was captured in a study of blood T cell repertoires in COVID-19. At the level of the study: Sites across the United States, Italy and Spain contributed samples from acute and convalescent COVID-19. PBMCs, B-cell-depleted T cells, or T cells were the source of the cDNA or gDNA that made up the material.

In the authors' methods: Reference gene primer amplification in the assay estimated nucleated cell counts. Data came from immunoSEQ multiplex PCR; TCRdb stores just in-frame clones and leaves some out. V and J calls and clone size are as listed in that table; D and trimming were resolved from the DNA. The sample holds about 140,000 clones, around 82% seen once. This CDR3 has 14 amino acids. Per germline, CDR1 LNHDA and CDR2 SQIVND (reference sequence). Between the trimmed V and J ends, which lost 4 bases and 3 bases, there was a span of 13 bases. In this sample, this clone turned up once. The sequence came from a human donor in a cohort sampled during active COVID-19. V gene TRBV19 combines with J gene TRBJ2-7; possibly TRBD2 for D (6 bases). Input material: peripheral blood. This CDR3 is CASSNRETYYEQYF. Here the CDR3 DNA reads TGTGCCAGTAGTAACCGGGAGACCTACTACGAGCAGTACTTC. The whole variable domain, filled in from reference TRBV19 and TRBJ2-7, reads DGGITQSPKYLFRKEGQNVTLSCEQNLNHDAMYWYRQDPGQGLRLIYYSQIVNDFQKGDIAEGYSVSREKKESFPLTVTSAQKNPTAFYLCASSNRETYYEQYFGPGTRLTVT.